This TCR beta chain was obtained from a study of blood T cell repertoires in COVID-19. The overall study: Samples of COVID-19 (acute and convalescent) were obtained from the United States, Italy and Spain.

Adults between about 18 and 95 years of age took part from more than 20 US areas. Allocation to cohorts depended on clinical history reported by the participants. The germline gives CDR1 SGHTA, CDR2 FQGNSA. The CDR3 is made up of 15 amino acids. The V end was cut by 5 bases, the J end by 0 bases, with 11 bases between. Some clones are missing from TCRdb's copy, which holds only in-frame ones; the method was immunoSEQ multiplex PCR. Among 200,000 to 250,000 clones listed, around 84% were seen once. The V call is TRBV7-2, the J call TRBJ2-1; no reliable D call. The source material was PBMCs or T cells enriched from blood (not recorded which). This sequence originates from a man aged 25-40 years with acute COVID-19. The CDR3 nucleotides read TGTGCCAGCAGCCAGCGTAAGAGCTCCTACAATGAGCAGTTCTTC. As protein: CASSQRKSSYNEQFF.